The subject of this entry is one TCR beta chain. The sample belongs to a study of early T cells in non-severe SARS-CoV-2 infection. Whole-study context: The study sequenced bulk RNA from unsorted whole blood, with chains unpaired.

This CDR3 is 15 amino acids long. Losses at the gene ends were 8 bases for V and 1 base for J; bases not matched to a gene: 12. Germline V gene data show CDR1 as DFQATT and CDR2 as SNEGSKA (reference sequence). Via MiXCR, TCRdb re-called the 5' RACE reads, giving one row per CDR3 protein. The sample has tens of thousands of distinct CDR3 sequences, around an eighth seen once. The V call is TRBV20-1, the J call TRBJ2-5; 8 nucleotides line up with TRBD2. Sequencing input: whole blood. The source is an adult who was a healthcare worker with PCR-confirmed SARS-CoV-2 infection or an uninfected control (not recorded which). The CDR3 region has the DNA TGCAGTCCGGAAGCCCTACTAGCGGCCCAAGAGACCCAGTACTTC. Residues: CSPEALLAAQETQYF.